These 18 T cell receptor beta chains were all obtained from the same sample, sequenced in a study of radiotherapy plus CTLA-4 blockade in lung cancer. Produced via immunoSEQ multiplex PCR; TCRdb's table is partial and in-frame only. The table has over 100,000 clones, around 84% seen once. The starting material was peripheral blood, obtained from a patient treated with radiotherapy plus ipilimumab. Receptors were obtained from a human donor with non-small cell lung cancer that progressed on radiotherapy plus ipilimumab. Some clones in this sample may be carry-over from other donors' samples.

V usage is TRBV11-2 and J usage is TRBJ2-4, with unresolved D. The germline V gene encodes CDR1 SGHAT and CDR2 FQNNGV. The CDR3 sequence is 15 residues long. The germline V and J ends were trimmed by 5 bases and 2 bases, with 13 bases remaining between them. CDR3 coding DNA: TGTGCCAGCAGCCCCACGGATTATTCCAAAAACATTCAGTACTTC. Translated, it gives CASSPTDYSKNIQYF.

The chain recombines TRBV7-3 with TRBJ2-2, with D maybe TRBD1 (5 bases). Trimming stripped 5 bases from V and 4 bases from J, with 11 bases between. The CDR3 spans 14 residues. The germline V gene encodes CDR1 SGHTA and CDR2 FQGTGA. CDR3 protein: CASSVQATTGELFF. CDR3 bases: TGTGCCAGCAGCGTACAGGCGACCACCGGGGAGCTGTTTTTT. Looking up the rest from reference TRBV7-3 and TRBJ2-2 gives the full variable domain: GAGVSQTPSNKVTEKGKYVELRCDPISGHTALYWYRQSLGQGPEFLIYFQGTGAADDSGLPNDRFFAVRPEGSVSTLKIQRTERGDSAVYLCASSVQATTGELFFGEGSRLTVL.

The V call is TRBV6-5, the J call TRBJ2-5, with D perhaps matching TRBD1 or TRBD2 (5 bases each). CDR1 is MNHEY and CDR2 is SVGAGI in the germline V gene. This CDR3 region has 14 residues. V lost 6 bases and J lost 7, with 18 bases in between. CDR3 in amino acids: CASSQTGTVATQYF. The CDR3 nucleotides read TGTGCCAGCAGCCAGACCGGGACGGTTGCGACCCAGTACTTC.

The chain recombines TRBV11-1 with TRBJ2-1, with 7 bases matching TRBD2. The J segment lost 5 bases and the V segment lost 2 bases, leaving 9 bases of the junction unmatched. The CDR3 has 16 amino acids. Germline V lookup: CDR1 SGHAT, CDR2 FQDESV (reference sequence). The CDR3 region is CASSLMKRGRDNEQFF. The DNA of the CDR3 is TGTGCCAGCAGCTTAATGAAGCGGGGCAGGGACAATGAGCAGTTCTTC.

The CDR3 DNA follows: TGTGCCAGCCGTGGGAATGAGCAGTTCTTC. It specifies CASRGNEQFF. The chain links TRBV2 to TRBJ2-1; no clear D gene. V was clipped by 8 bases and J by 7 bases, with 6 bases between them. This CDR3 is 10 amino acids long. Germline CDR1 and CDR2: SNHLY and FYNNEI.

This clone was recorded only once. This sequence joins TRBV5-4 and TRBJ2-7, with unresolved D. The length of the CDR3 is 13 residues. Germline V CDR1 and CDR2: SGHNT, YYREEE (reference sequence). Trimming took 2 bases from V and 0 from J, leaving 6 bases between them. The CDR3 protein is CASSLSVSYEQYF. The CDR3 DNA sequence: TGTGCCAGCAGCTTATCAGTCTCCTACGAGCAGTACTTC.

The chain combines TRBV27 with TRBJ2-3; the match to TRBD2 covers 8 bases. V was pared by 5 bases and J by 0 bases, with 7 bases of the junction left unmatched. The germline V gene has CDR1 MNHEY and CDR2 SMNVEV (reference sequence). CDR3 length: 16 residues. CDR3 in DNA: TGTGCCAGCAGTGCACTAGCGGCAATGAGCACAGATACGCAGTATTTT. Its protein product is CASSALAAMSTDTQYF.

Notes on this clone: The sample carries other DNA sequences with the same CDR3. This chain joins TRBV15 and TRBJ2-5; 9 bases match TRBD1. CDR3 size: 17 residues. The V gene end was trimmed by 3 bases and the J gene end by 4 bases; junction bases not matched to a gene: 12. CDR1 is LNHNV, CDR2 YYDKDF, per germline (reference sequence). The CDR3 sequence: CATSRVRPGQGGETQYF. CDR3 coding DNA: TGTGCCACCAGCAGGGTTCGACCGGGACAGGGAGGAGAGACCCAGTACTTC.

V and J are TRBV2 and TRBJ2-1; 8 bases agree with TRBD1. This CDR3 contains 14 residues. The ends lost 6 bases at V and 7 bases at J; junction bases unmatched: 8. The germline gives CDR1 SNHLY, CDR2 FYNNEI. CDR3 residues: CASRANRGSNEQFF. DNA for the CDR3: TGTGCCAGCAGAGCCAACAGGGGGTCAAATGAGCAGTTCTTC.

This chain connects TRBV7-2 to TRBJ1-1; D unresolved. This CDR3 is 13 amino acids long. From germline, CDR1 is SGHTA and CDR2 FQGNSA. Trimming pared 1 base from V and 5 bases from J, leaving 8 bases between. Here the CDR3 reads CASSLGGRTEAFF. In DNA form, the CDR3 reads TGTGCCAGCAGCTTAGGTGGGAGGACTGAAGCTTTCTTT.

The chain carries TRBV6-6 and TRBJ1-5; a weak D match, TRBD1 (5 bases). V lost 6 bases and J 4 bases, leaving 16 bases between the germline ends. The length of the CDR3 is 15 residues. The germline V gene encodes CDR1 MNHNY and CDR2 SVGAGI (reference sequence). The DNA for the CDR3 is TGTGCCAGCAGCCGACACGGGACGGATAATCAGCCCCAGCATTTT. It yields the protein CASSRHGTDNQPQHF.

This chain uses TRBV6-4 with TRBJ1-2, with a weak D call TRBD1 (5 bases). V shed 2 bases and J shed 5 bases, with 9 bases lying between them. The CDR3 is 13 residues long. Germline CDR1 reads MRHNA; CDR2 reads SNTAGT. DNA of the CDR3: TGTGCCAGCAGTGACGGGGGGAGATATGGCTACACCTTC. Translating gives CASSDGGRYGYTF.

The V gene is TRBV7-8, the J gene TRBJ1-2; 8 nucleotides line up with TRBD1. Trimming removed 1 base from V and 0 bases from J; junction bases left unmatched: 7. CDR1 SGHVS and CDR2 FQNEAQ come from the germline V gene. This CDR3 region has 17 residues. The CDR3 DNA reads as TGTGCCAGCAGCTTAGGAGTAGGGACAGGAACTAACTATGGCTACACCTTC. This sequence encodes CASSLGVGTGTNYGYTF. The full variable domain, with the rest looked up from reference TRBV7-8 and TRBJ1-2, is GAGVSQSPRYKVAKRGQDVALRCDPISGHVSLFWYQQALGQGPEFLTYFQNEAQLDKSGLPSDRFFAERPEGSVSTLKIQRTQQEDSAVYLCASSLGVGTGTNYGYTFGSGTRLTVV.

This rearrangement joins TRBV5-6 to TRBJ1-4; 7 bases match TRBD1. Germline-derived CDR1 and CDR2 are SGHDT and YYEEEE. There are 16 residues in the CDR3. Trimming removed 3 bases from V and 6 bases from J; junction bases left unmatched: 11. The CDR3 bases are TGTGCCAGCAGCTGGTTACAGGGGAGGGTGGATGAAAAACTGTTTTTT. Translating gives CASSWLQGRVDEKLFF.

This sequence joins TRBV19 and TRBJ2-7; possibly TRBD1 for D (6 bases). Looked up from germline, CDR1 is LNHDA and CDR2 is SQIVND (reference sequence). There are 14 residues in the CDR3. The germline V and J ends were trimmed by 3 bases and 1 base, with 10 bases remaining between them. In DNA form, the CDR3 reads TGTGCCAGTAGTATTGGTACAGGGTCCTACGAGCAGTACTTC. Protein product: CASSIGTGSYEQYF.

The rearrangement joins TRBV30 to TRBJ1-2; D gene unclear. Germline CDR1 GTSNPN, CDR2 SVGIG (reference sequence). Trimming left V 0 bases short and J 4 bases short, with 6 bases between. CDR3 length equals 12 residues. The CDR3 protein is CAWSVTVYGYTF. DNA of the CDR3: TGTGCCTGGAGTGTAACAGTCTATGGCTACACCTTC.

The chain is built from TRBV6-1 and TRBJ1-1; tentatively, D is TRBD1 (6 bases). Trimming shortened V by 6 bases and J by 4 bases, and 15 bases separated the two germline ends. This CDR3 spans 14 amino acids. In germline, CDR1 is MNHNS, CDR2 SASEGT. The CDR3 sequence: CASRPYRETTEAFF. The CDR3 region has the DNA TGTGCCAGCAGGCCCTACAGGGAAACCACTGAAGCTTTCTTT.

The chain joins TRBV7-3 to TRBJ1-2; D is unclear. The CDR3 length is 11 residues. Germline V gives CDR1 SGHTA, CDR2 FQGTGA. Trimming cost V 2 bases and J 6 bases, with 4 bases left between them. As DNA, the CDR3 is TGTGCCAGCAGCTTAGGGGATGGCTACACCTTC. It translates to CASSLGDGYTF.